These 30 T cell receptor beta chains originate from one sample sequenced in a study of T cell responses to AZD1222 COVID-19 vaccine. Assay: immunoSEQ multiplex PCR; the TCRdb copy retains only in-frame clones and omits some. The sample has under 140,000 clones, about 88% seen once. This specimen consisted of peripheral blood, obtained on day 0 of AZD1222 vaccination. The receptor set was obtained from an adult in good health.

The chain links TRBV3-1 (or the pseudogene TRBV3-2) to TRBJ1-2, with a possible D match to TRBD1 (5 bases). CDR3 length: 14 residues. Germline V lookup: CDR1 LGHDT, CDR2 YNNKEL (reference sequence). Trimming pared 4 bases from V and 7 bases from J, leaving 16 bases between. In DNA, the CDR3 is TGTGCCAGCAGCCCCCTCATGGGTGGGACTGGCTACACCTTC. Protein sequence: CASSPLMGGTGYTF.

The CDR3, as DNA: TGCGCCAGCAGCCTTTCAGCGGCAACTAATGAAAAACTGTTTTTT. This gives the protein CASSLSAATNEKLFF. This sequence joins TRBV4-1 and TRBJ1-4; no reliable D call. Germline-derived CDR1 and CDR2 are MGHRA and YSYEKL. With 4 bases removed from V and 0 bases from J, the gap between germline ends came to 9 bases. The CDR3 is made up of 15 amino acids.

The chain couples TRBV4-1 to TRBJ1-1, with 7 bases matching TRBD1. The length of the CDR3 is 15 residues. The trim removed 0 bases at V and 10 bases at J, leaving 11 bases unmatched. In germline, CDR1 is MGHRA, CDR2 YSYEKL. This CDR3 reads CASSQESAGAGGAFF. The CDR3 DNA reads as TGCGCCAGCAGCCAAGAATCCGCGGGGGCAGGGGGAGCTTTCTTT.

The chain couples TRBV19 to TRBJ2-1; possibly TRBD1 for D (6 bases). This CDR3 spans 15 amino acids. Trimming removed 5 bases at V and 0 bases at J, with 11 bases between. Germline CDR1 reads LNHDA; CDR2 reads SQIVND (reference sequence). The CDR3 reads CASSSTGSSYNEQFF. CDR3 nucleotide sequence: TGTGCCAGTAGTTCCACAGGGAGCTCCTACAATGAGCAGTTCTTC. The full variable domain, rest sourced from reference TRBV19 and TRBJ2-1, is DGGITQSPKYLFRKEGQNVTLSCEQNLNHDAMYWYRQDPGQGLRLIYYSQIVNDFQKGDIAEGYSVSREKKESFPLTVTSAQKNPTAFYLCASSSTGSSYNEQFFGPGTRLTVL.

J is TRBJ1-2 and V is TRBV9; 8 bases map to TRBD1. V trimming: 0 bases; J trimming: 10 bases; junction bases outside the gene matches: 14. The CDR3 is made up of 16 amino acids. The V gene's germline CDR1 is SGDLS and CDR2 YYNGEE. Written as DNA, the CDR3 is TGTGCCAGCAGCGTAGGGCTCCTGGACAGGGAATTTGACTACACCTTC. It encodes CASSVGLLDREFDYTF.

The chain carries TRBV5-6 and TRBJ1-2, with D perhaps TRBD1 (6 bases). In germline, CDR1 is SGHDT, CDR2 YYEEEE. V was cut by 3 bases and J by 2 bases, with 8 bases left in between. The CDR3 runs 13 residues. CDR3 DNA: TGTGCCAGCAGCTACAGGGAGAACTATGGCTACACCTTC. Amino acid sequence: CASSYRENYGYTF.

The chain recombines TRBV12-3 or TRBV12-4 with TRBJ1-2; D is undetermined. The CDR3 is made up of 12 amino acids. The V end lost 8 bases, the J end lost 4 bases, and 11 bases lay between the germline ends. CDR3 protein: CASGFRPYGYTF. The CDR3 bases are TGTGCCAGCGGGTTCAGGCCCTATGGCTACACCTTC.

DNA for the CDR3: TGTGCCAGCAGTGAAAACGGATACGAGCAGTACTTC. Translating it yields CASSENGYEQYF. The V gene is TRBV25-1, the J gene TRBJ2-7, with D hard to call. Between the trimmed V and J ends, which lost 2 bases and 4 bases, there was a span of 6 bases. The V gene's germline CDR1 is MGHDK and CDR2 SYGVNS. CDR3 length equals 12 residues.

The chain's CDR3 is CASSSDRVGRYGYTF. The CDR3 bases are TGTGCCAGCAGCTCTGACAGGGTGGGACGCTATGGCTACACCTTC. This chain uses TRBV5-8 with TRBJ1-2, with 7 positions matching TRBD1. The CDR3 loop spans 15 amino acids. With 3 bases clipped from V and 4 bases from J, the junction kept 9 bases outside the gene matches. Germline V gene lookup returns CDR1 SGHTS and CDR2 YDEGEE.

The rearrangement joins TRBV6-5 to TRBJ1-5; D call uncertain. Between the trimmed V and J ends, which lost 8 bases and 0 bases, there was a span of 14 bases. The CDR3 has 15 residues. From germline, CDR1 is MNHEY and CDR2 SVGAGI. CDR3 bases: TGTGCCAGCGGGAGGGAGGGCGGTAGCAATCAGCCCCAGCATTTT. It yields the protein CASGREGGSNQPQHF.

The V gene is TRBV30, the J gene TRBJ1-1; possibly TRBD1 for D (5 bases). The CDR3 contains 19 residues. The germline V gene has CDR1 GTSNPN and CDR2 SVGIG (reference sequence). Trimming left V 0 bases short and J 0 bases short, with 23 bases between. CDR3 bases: TGTGCCTGGAGTGTAATGCTCCGGGGGACTTTCGTAATGAACACTGAAGCTTTCTTT. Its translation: CAWSVMLRGTFVMNTEAFF.

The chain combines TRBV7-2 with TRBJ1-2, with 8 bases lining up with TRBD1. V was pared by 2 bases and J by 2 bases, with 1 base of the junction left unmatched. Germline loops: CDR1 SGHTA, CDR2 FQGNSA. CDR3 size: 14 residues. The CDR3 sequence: CASSLQGANYGYTF. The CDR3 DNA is TGTGCCAGCAGCTTACAGGGGGCAAACTATGGCTACACCTTC.

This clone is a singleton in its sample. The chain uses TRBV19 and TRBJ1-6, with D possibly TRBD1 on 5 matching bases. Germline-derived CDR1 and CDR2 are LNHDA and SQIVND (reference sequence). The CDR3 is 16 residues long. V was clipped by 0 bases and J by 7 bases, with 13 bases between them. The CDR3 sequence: CASSIDRQGTNSPLHF. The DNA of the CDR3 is TGTGCCAGTAGTATAGATCGCCAGGGAACGAATTCACCCCTCCACTTT.

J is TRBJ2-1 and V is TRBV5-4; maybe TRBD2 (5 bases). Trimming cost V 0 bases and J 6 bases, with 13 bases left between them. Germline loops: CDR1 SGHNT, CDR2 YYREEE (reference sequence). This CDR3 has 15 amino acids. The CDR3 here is CASSLVRESGNEQFF. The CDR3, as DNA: TGTGCCAGCAGCTTGGTACGGGAATCAGGCAATGAGCAGTTCTTC.

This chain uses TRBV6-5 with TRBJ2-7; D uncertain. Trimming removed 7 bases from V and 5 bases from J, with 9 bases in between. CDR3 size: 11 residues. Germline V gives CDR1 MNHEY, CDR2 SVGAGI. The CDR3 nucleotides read TGTGCCAGCACAGGAAACCACGAGCAGTACTTC. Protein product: CASTGNHEQYF.

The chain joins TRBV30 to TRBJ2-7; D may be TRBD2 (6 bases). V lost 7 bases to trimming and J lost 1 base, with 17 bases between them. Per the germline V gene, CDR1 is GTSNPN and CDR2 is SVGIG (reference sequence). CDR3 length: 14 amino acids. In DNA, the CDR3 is TGTGCCTTCACGGAAGGAGGAGGGTCCTACGAGCAGTACTTC. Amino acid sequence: CAFTEGGGSYEQYF.

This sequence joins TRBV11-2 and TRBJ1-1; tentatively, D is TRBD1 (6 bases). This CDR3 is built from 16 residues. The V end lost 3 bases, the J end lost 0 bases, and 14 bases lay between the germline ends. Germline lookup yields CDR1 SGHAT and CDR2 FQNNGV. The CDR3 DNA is TGTGCCAGCAGCTTTAGCAGGGGATATATGAACACTGAAGCTTTCTTT. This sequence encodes CASSFSRGYMNTEAFF.

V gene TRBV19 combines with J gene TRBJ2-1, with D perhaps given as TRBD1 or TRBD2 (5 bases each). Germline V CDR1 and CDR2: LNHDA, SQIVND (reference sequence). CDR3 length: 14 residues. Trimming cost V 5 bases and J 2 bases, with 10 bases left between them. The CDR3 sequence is CASSRWGTYNEQFF. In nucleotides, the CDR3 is TGTGCCAGTAGTCGGTGGGGGACCTACAATGAGCAGTTCTTC. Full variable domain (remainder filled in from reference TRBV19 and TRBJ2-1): DGGITQSPKYLFRKEGQNVTLSCEQNLNHDAMYWYRQDPGQGLRLIYYSQIVNDFQKGDIAEGYSVSREKKESFPLTVTSAQKNPTAFYLCASSRWGTYNEQFFGPGTRLTVL.

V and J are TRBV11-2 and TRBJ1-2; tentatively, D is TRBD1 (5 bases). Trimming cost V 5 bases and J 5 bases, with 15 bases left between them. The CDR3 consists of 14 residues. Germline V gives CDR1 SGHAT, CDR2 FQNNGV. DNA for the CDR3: TGTGCCAGCAGCATGGGACTGGAACTTTATGGCTACACCTTC. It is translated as CASSMGLELYGYTF.

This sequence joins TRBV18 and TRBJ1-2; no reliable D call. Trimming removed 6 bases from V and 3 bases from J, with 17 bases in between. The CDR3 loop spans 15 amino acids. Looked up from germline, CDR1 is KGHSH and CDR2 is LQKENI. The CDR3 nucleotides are TGTGCCAGCTCTCTTTATGCCGCGCAGGACTATGGCTACACCTTC. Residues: CASSLYAAQDYGYTF.

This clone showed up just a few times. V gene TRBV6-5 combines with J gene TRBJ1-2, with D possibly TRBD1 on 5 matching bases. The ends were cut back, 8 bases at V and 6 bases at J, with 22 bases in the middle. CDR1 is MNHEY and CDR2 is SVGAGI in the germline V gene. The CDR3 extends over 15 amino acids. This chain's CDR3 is CASCRQTNPPDGYTF. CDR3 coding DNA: TGTGCCAGCTGTAGACAGACTAACCCACCGGATGGCTACACCTTC.

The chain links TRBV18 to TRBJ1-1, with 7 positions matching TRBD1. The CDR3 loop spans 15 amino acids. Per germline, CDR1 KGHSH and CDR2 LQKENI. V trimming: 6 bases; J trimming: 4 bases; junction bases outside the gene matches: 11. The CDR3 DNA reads TGTGCCAGCTCGCTACATACTCCAGGGGGCACTGAAGCTTTCTTT. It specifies CASSLHTPGGTEAFF.

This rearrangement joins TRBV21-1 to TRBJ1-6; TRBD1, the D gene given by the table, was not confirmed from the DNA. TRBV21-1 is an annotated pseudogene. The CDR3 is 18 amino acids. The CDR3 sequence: CASSNSGTDPDQDSPLHF. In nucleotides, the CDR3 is TGTGCCAGCAGCAACTCCGGGACAGACCCTGATCAGGATTCACCCCTCCACTTT.

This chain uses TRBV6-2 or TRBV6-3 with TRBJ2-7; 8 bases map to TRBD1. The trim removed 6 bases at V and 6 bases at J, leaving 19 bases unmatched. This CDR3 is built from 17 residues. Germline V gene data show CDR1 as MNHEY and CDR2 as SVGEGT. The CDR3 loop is CASSTRGRLTLLGEQYF. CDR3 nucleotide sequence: TGTGCCAGCAGCACCAGGGGGCGGTTGACCTTACTCGGCGAGCAGTACTTC.

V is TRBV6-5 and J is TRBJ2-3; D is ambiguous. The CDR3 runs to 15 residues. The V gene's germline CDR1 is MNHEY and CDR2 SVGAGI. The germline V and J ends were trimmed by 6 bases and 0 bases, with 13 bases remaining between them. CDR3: CASRLWVTSTDTQYF. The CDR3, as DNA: TGTGCCAGCAGACTCTGGGTTACTAGCACAGATACGCAGTATTTT.

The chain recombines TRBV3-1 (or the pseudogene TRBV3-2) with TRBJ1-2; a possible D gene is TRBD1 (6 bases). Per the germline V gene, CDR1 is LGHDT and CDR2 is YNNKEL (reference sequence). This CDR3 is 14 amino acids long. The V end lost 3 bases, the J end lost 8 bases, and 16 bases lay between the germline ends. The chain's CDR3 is CASSQSAGVGGYTF. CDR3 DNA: TGTGCCAGCAGCCAGTCGGCAGGGGTTGGGGGCTACACCTTC.

CDR3 DNA sequence: TGCAGTGCTAGAATGGCTGAAGCTTTCTTT. Amino acid sequence: CSARMAEAFF. The chain links TRBV20-1 to TRBJ1-1; D ambiguous. From germline, CDR1 is DFQATT and CDR2 SNEGSKA (reference sequence). The CDR3 is made up of 10 amino acids. The V end was cut by 2 bases, the J end by 6 bases, with 4 bases between.

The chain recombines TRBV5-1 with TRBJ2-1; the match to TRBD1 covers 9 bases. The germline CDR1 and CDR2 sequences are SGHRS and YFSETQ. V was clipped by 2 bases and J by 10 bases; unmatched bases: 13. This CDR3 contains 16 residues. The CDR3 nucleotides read TGCGCCAGCAGCTTCGACGGACAGGGGACTTTAGGGGAGCAGTTCTTC. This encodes CASSFDGQGTLGEQFF.

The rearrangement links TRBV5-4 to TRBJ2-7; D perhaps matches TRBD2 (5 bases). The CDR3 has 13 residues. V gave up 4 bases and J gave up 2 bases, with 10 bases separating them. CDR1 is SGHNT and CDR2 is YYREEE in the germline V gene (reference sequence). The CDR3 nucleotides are TGTGCCAGCAGCCTCGCGGGCCCCTACGAGCAGTACTTC. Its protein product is CASSLAGPYEQYF.

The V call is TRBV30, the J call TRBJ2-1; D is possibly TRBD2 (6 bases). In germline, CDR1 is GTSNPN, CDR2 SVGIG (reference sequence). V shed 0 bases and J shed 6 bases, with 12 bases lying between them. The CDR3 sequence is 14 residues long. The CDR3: CAWSVGGDGNEQFF. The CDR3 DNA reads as TGTGCCTGGAGTGTAGGAGGGGACGGCAATGAGCAGTTCTTC.